These 9 T cell receptor beta chains were sequenced from one sample in a study of tumor-infiltrating lymphocytes in oesophageal squamous cell carcinoma. Via MiXCR, TCRdb re-called the PCR reads, giving one row per CDR3 protein. Of under 15,000 distinct CDR3 sequences in the sample, just under 55% were seen once. The sample comprised esophageal tumor tissue. The receptors here all came from a female donor with esophageal squamous cell carcinoma.

The chain uses TRBV7-9 and TRBJ2-3; D ambiguous. Trimming pared 1 base from V and 2 bases from J, leaving 10 bases between. This CDR3 spans 15 amino acids. The germline V gene has CDR1 SEHNR and CDR2 FQNEAQ (reference sequence). CDR3 sequence (DNA): TGTGCCAGCAGCTTAGGTCTGCACCCCACAGATACGCAGTATTTT. This sequence encodes CASSLGLHPTDTQYF. Combining the CDR3 with reference TRBV7-9 and TRBJ2-3 gives the whole variable domain DTGVSQNPRHKITKRGQNVTFRCDPISEHNRLYWYRQTLGQGPEFLTYFQNEAQLEKSRLLSDRFSAERPKGSFSTLEIQRTEQGDSAMYLCASSLGLHPTDTQYFGPGTRLTVL.

This rearrangement joins TRBV12-3 or TRBV12-4 to TRBJ2-5; D gene uncertain. With 1 base removed from V and 5 bases from J, the gap between germline ends came to 11 bases. CDR3 length equals 14 residues. Here the CDR3 reads CASSLVVASETQYF. As DNA, the CDR3 is TGTGCCAGCAGTTTAGTGGTAGCCTCCGAGACCCAGTACTTC.

The chain joins TRBV27 to TRBJ2-3; 10 bases agree with TRBD2. V shed 5 bases and J 3 bases; nucleotides not matched to a gene: 17. The CDR3 covers 19 residues. Germline values: CDR1 MNHEY, CDR2 SMNVEV (reference sequence). CDR3 residues: CASSTSGTSVRHRTDTQYF. The CDR3 nucleotides are TGTGCCAGCAGTACCTCCGGGACTAGCGTCAGGCACCGGACAGATACGCAGTATTTT.

V usage is TRBV25-1 and J usage is TRBJ2-1; maybe TRBD1 (7 bases). Trimming stripped 6 bases from V and 8 bases from J, with 26 bases between. CDR1 is MGHDK, CDR2 SYGVNS, per germline. The CDR3 length is 17 residues. CDR3 sequence reads: CASRGRGDRSWDYEQFF. The CDR3 region has the DNA TGTGCCAGCAGAGGAAGGGGGGACAGATCTTGGGATTATGAGCAGTTCTTC.

CDR3 nucleotides: TGTGCCAGCAGCTTAGCCGTAGCAGGAGCGGGCACAGATACGCAGTATTTT. Protein: CASSLAVAGAGTDTQYF. This chain connects TRBV7-8 to TRBJ2-3; a possible D gene is TRBD2 (5 bases). There are 17 residues in the CDR3. The V end was cut by 0 bases, the J end by 1 base, with 14 bases between. CDR1 SGHVS and CDR2 FQNEAQ come from the germline V gene.

As to this clonotype: Since the CDR3 does not end with the conserved phenylalanine or tryptophan, this likely comes from a read error. No DNA is shown, since the ends of the CDR3 on it are uncertain; the CDR3 is the one TCRdb lists. The CDR3 protein is CASSEGKSGYTFGS. V is TRBV7-3 and J is TRBJ2-7; TRBD2 is the table's D call and was not checked against the DNA. The CDR3 sequence runs 14 residues, both termini included. From germline, CDR1 is SGHTA and CDR2 FQGTGA.

The V call is TRBV7-8, the J call TRBJ2-4; no clear D gene. The DNA matches TRBJ2-7 better at its end, which makes the J call doubtful. CDR3 size: 14 residues. Germline CDR1 is SGHVS and CDR2 is FQNEAQ. The CDR3 sequence: CASSLVIGLYEQYF. The CDR3 nucleotides are TGTGCCAGCAGCTTAGTAATAGGGCTCTACGAGCAGTACTTC.

V is TRBV7-3 and J is TRBJ2-5; 10 nucleotides match TRBD1. The V segment lost 3 bases and the J segment 5 bases; nucleotides outside the gene matches: 6. The CDR3 runs 15 residues. CDR1 and CDR2 (germline): SGHTA, FQGTGA. Here the CDR3 reads CASSLVGQGKETQYF. Here the CDR3 DNA reads TGTGCCAGCAGCTTGGTGGGACAGGGGAAGGAGACCCAGTACTTC.

This clonotype occurred a few times. The chain couples TRBV7-8 to TRBJ1-1; D gene uncertain. CDR1 SGHVS and CDR2 FQNEAQ come from the germline V gene. V lost 1 base and J lost 1, with 7 bases in between. CDR3 length equals 14 residues. CDR3 protein: CASSLVGGNTEAFF. In DNA, the CDR3 is TGTGCCAGCAGCTTAGTTGGAGGGAACACTGAAGCTTTCTTT.